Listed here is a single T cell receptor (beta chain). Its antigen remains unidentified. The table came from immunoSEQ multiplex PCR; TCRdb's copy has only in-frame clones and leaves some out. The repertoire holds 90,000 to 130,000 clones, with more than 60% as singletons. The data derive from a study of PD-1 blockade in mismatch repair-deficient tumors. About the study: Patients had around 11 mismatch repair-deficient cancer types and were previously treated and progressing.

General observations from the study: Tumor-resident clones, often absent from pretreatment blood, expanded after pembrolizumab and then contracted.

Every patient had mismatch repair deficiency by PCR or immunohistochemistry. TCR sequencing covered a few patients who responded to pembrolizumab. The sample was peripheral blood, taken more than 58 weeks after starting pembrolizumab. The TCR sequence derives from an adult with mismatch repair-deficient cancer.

The DNA of the CDR3 is TGCAGCGTTAAAGTATCTGGGCTGAATCAGCCCCAGCATTTT. Protein sequence: CSVKVSGLNQPQHF. V usage is TRBV29-1 and J usage is TRBJ1-5; D not resolved. The germline V and J ends were trimmed by 5 bases and 4 bases, with 15 bases remaining between them. Per germline, CDR1 SQVTM and CDR2 ANQGSEA. The CDR3 has 14 amino acids.